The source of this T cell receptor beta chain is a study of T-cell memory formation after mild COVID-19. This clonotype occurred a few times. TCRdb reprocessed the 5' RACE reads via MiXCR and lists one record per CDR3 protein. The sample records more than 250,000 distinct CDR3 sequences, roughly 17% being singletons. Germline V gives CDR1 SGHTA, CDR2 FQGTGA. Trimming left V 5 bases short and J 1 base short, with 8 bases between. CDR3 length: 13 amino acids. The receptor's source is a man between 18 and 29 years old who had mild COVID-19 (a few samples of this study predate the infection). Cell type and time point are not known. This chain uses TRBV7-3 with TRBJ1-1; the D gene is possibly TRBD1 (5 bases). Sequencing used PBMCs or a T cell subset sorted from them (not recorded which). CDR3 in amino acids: CASSTQGNTEAFF. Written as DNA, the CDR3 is TGTGCCAGCAGCACTCAGGGGAACACTGAAGCTTTCTTT.